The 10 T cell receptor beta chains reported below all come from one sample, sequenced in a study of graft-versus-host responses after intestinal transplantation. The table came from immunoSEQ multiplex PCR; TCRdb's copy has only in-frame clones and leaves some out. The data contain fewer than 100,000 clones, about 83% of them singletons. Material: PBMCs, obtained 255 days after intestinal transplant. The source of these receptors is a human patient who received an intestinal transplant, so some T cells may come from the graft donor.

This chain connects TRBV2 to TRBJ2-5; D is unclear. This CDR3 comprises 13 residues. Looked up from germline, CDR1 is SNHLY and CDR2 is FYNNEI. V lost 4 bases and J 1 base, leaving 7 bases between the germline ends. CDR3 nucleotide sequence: TGTGCCAGCAGTGTGGGCGGCCAAGAGACCCAGTACTTC. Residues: CASSVGGQETQYF.

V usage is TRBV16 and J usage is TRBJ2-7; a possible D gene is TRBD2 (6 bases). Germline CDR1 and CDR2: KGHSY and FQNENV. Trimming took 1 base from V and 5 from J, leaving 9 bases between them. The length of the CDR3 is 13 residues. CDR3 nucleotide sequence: TGTGCCAGCAGCCAATATGGGGGGAACGAGCAGTACTTC. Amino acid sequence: CASSQYGGNEQYF.

For the CDR3, the DNA is TGTGCCAGCAGTGAAGGGACAGGCGTTAAGAGGCGGAATGGCTACACCTTC. Amino acid sequence: CASSEGTGVKRRNGYTF. The chain has TRBV6-1 and TRBJ1-2; 7 positions match TRBD1. Trimming removed 1 base from V and 6 bases from J; junction bases left unmatched: 14. This CDR3 spans 17 amino acids. CDR1 and CDR2 (germline): MNHNS, SASEGT.

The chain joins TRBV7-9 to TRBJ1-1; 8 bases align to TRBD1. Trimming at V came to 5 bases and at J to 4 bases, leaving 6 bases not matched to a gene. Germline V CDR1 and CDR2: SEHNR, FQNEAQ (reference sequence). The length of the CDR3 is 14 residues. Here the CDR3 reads CASSPGQGGTEAFF. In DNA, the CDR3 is TGTGCCAGCAGCCCTGGACAGGGAGGCACTGAAGCTTTCTTT.

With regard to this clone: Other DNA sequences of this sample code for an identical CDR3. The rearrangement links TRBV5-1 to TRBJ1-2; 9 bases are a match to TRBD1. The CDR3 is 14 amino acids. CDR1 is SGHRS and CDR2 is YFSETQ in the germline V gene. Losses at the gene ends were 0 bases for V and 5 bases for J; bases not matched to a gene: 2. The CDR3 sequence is CASSLGDRDYGYTF. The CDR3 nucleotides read TGCGCCAGCAGCTTGGGGGACAGGGATTATGGCTACACCTTC.

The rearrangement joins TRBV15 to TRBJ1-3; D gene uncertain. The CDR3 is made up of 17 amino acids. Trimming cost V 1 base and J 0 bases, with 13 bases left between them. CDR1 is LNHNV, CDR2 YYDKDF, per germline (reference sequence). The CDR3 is CATSRALGRYSGNTIYF. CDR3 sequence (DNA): TGTGCCACCAGCAGAGCCTTAGGACGCTACTCTGGAAACACCATATATTTT.

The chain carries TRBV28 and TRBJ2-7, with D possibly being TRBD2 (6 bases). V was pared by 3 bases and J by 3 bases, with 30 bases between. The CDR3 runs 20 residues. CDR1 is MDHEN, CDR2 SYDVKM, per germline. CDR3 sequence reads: CASSLPPPGGRQIRVYEQYF. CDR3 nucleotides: TGTGCCAGCAGTTTGCCGCCCCCCGGGGGAAGACAGATCCGCGTCTACGAGCAGTACTTC.

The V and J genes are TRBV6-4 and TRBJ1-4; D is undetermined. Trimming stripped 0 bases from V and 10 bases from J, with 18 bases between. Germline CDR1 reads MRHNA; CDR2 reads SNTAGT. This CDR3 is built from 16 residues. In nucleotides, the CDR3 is TGTGCCAGCAGTGACTCCGGTGGTGGGGAGGCTCGAAAACTGTTTTTT. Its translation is CASSDSGGGEARKLFF.

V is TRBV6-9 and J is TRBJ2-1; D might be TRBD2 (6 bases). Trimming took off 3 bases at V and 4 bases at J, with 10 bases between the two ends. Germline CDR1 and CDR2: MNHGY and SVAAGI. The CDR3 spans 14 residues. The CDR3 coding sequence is TGTGCCAGCAGTTACTCGCGGGGTTACAATGAGCAGTTCTTC. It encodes CASSYSRGYNEQFF.

The CDR3 reads CASSEEGGGTDTQYF. The CDR3 nucleotides are TGTGCCAGCAGTGAAGAAGGCGGGGGCACAGATACGCAGTATTTT. This sequence joins TRBV6-1 and TRBJ2-3; tentatively, D is TRBD2 (6 bases). The CDR3 has 15 residues. The germline V gene encodes CDR1 MNHNS and CDR2 SASEGT. Trimming took off 1 base at V and 1 base at J, with 9 bases between the two ends.